This record concerns one TCR beta chain sequence. An input of about 0.45 to 1 ug of RNA was subjected to reverse transcription using random hexamers. Across 54 Vbeta and 13 Jbeta, immunoSEQ multiplex PCR amplified TCR beta CDR3. In TCRdb, the immunoSEQ multiplex PCR reads were re-called with MiXCR into one record per CDR3 protein. The sample has some 130,000 distinct CDR3 sequences, roughly 94% seen once; the top ten hold 0.1% to 0.15%. It was negative isolation that provided the CD8+ and CD4+ T cells, whereas TEMRA cells were enriched by FACS. This record comes from a study of CD8 T cells in Susac syndrome. The V end was cut by 2 bases, the J end by 7 bases, with 8 bases between. From germline, CDR1 is MGHDK and CDR2 SYGVNS. The length of the CDR3 is 12 residues.

The rearrangement links TRBV25-1 to TRBJ1-2; no clear D. The material sequenced was CD4+ T cells from PBMCs. This TCR derives from a human donor with multiple sclerosis. The CDR3 sequence is CASSESRVGYTF. As DNA, the CDR3 is TGTGCCAGCAGTGAAAGCAGAGTTGGCTACACCTTC.